This T cell receptor (beta chain) appears in the sequencing data of a study of blood T cell repertoires in COVID-19. TCRdb's table, derived via immunoSEQ multiplex PCR, lists solely in-frame clones and lacks some. This sample has about 280,000 clones, with more than 70% found just once. Allocation to cohorts depended on clinical history reported by the participants. Sequencing was done on a sample of PBMCs or T cells enriched from blood (not recorded which). The receptor was isolated from a woman aged 55 to 70 in a cohort exposed to, infected with or recovered from COVID-19 (not recorded which).

CDR3 bases: TGCGCCAGCAGCCAAGATCTAGTAGACGGAAACACTGAAGCTTTCTTT. It specifies CASSQDLVDGNTEAFF. V gene TRBV4-3 combines with J gene TRBJ1-1, with D unresolved. Germline CDR1 and CDR2: LGHNA and YSLEER. The CDR3 loop spans 16 amino acids. V lost 0 bases, J lost 2 bases, and 13 bases lay in between.